This T cell receptor beta chain appears in the sequencing data of a study of tumor and adjacent non-tumor tissue in lung cancer. Across the whole study: Patients comprised about a dozen adenocarcinoma, 2 squamous cell carcinoma and 1 small cell lung cancer. Samples averaged roughly 4.2 million productive TCRbeta reads each. Regarding the study as a whole: In normal lung, the top 100 clones were significantly more dominant than in tumor.

This sample's RNA came from whole unsorted tissue. The CDR3 runs 18 residues. CDR1 is LGHNT and CDR2 is FRNRAP in the germline V gene. The J segment lost 3 bases and the V segment lost 3 bases, leaving 15 bases of the junction unmatched. This clonotype has at least ten counts. What it binds is unknown. A modified ARM-PCR protocol with three rounds of nested PCR amplified TCRbeta. Using its own MiXCR run on the multiplex PCR reads, TCRdb lists one record per CDR3 protein. The sample lists 55,000 to 70,000 distinct CDR3 sequences; roughly 56% were seen once. Input material: lung tumor tissue. V and J are TRBV12-5 and TRBJ1-2; 8 nucleotides line up with TRBD1. This sequence originates from a man in his fifties with non-small cell lung cancer. CDR3 protein: CASGLDSTGTGTHYGYTF. The CDR3 region has the DNA TGTGCTAGTGGTTTAGATAGCACCGGGACAGGAACCCACTATGGCTACACCTTC. Filled out from reference TRBV12-5 and TRBJ1-2, the complete variable domain reads DARVTQTPRHKVTEMGQEVTMRCQPILGHNTVFWYRQTMMQGLELLAYFRNRAPLDDSGMPKDRFSAEMPDATLATLKIQPSEPRDSAVYFCASGLDSTGTGTHYGYTFGSGTRLTVV.